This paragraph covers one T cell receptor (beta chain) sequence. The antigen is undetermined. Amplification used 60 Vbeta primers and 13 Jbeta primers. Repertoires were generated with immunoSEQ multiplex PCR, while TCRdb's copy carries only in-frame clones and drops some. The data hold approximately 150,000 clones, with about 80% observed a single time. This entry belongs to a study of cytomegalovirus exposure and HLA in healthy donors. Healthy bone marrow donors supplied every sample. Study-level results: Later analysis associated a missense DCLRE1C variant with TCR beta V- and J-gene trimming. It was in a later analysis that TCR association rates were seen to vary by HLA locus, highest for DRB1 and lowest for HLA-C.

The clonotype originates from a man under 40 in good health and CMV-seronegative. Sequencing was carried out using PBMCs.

The CDR3 is CASSFYRGGTEAFF. As DNA, the CDR3 is TGTGCCAGCAGCTTCTACAGGGGCGGCACTGAAGCTTTCTTT. V and J are TRBV5-6 and TRBJ1-1; 7 bases align to TRBD1. Germline loops: CDR1 SGHDT, CDR2 YYEEEE. This CDR3 is built from 14 residues. The V and J ends lost 2 bases and 4 bases, in that order; junction bases with no gene match: 5.